This TCR beta chain emerged from a study of shared clonotypes between healthy human individuals. This CDR3 comprises 12 residues. Germline lookup yields CDR1 MNHNY and CDR2 SVGAGI (reference sequence). The V gene end was trimmed by 6 bases and the J gene end by 15 bases; junction bases not matched to a gene: 11. As defined, naive CD8 cells were CD45RO-negative and positively selected for CCR7, with terminally differentiated effector memory CD45RA+ cells excluded. The repertoire was sequenced with immunoSEQ multiplex PCR; TCRdb's copy has only in-frame clones and lacks some. This table has hundreds of thousands of clones, roughly 96% appearing once.

Input material: naive CD8+ T cells sorted from blood. This clonotype was sampled from a woman aged 25 to 39 in good health. The gene calls are TRBV6-6 and TRBJ2-1, with 7 bases fitting TRBD1. CDR3 bases: TGTGCCAGCAGCCTGGACAGGCATGGAATGTTCTTC. It specifies CASSLDRHGMFF.